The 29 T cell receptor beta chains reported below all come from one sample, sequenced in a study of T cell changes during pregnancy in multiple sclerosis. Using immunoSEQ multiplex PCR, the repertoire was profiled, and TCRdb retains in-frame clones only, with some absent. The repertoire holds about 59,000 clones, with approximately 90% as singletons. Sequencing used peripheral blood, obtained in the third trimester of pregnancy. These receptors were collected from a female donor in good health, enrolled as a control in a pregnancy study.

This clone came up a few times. Here the CDR3 reads CSVTDRFNQPQHF. CDR3 sequence (DNA): TGCAGCGTTACTGACAGGTTCAATCAGCCCCAGCATTTT. The chain has TRBV29-1 and TRBJ1-5; possibly TRBD1 for D (6 bases). CDR1 is SQVTM, CDR2 ANQGSEA, per germline. V was shortened by 5 bases and J by 3 bases, with 11 bases between the two germline ends. The CDR3 loop spans 13 amino acids.

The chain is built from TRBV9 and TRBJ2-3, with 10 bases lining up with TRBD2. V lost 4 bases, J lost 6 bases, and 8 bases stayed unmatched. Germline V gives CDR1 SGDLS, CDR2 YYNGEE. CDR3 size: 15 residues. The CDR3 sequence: CASSKREGGRDTQYF. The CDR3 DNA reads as TGTGCCAGCAGCAAGCGGGAGGGCGGGAGGGATACGCAGTATTTT.

The CDR3: CASNSQGLGYGYTF. As DNA, the CDR3 is TGTGCCAGCAACTCACAGGGTCTGGGCTATGGCTACACCTTC. The chain joins TRBV6-1 to TRBJ1-2; a possible D gene is TRBD1 (6 bases). The V end was cut by 7 bases, the J end by 4 bases, with 16 bases between. This CDR3 is built from 14 residues. Germline lookup yields CDR1 MNHNS and CDR2 SASEGT.

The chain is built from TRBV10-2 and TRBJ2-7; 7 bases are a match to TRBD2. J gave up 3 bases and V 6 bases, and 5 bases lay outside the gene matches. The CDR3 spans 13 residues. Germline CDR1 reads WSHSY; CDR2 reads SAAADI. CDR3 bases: TGCGCCAGCAGGCCGGGACTATACTACGAGCAGTACTTC. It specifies CASRPGLYYEQYF.

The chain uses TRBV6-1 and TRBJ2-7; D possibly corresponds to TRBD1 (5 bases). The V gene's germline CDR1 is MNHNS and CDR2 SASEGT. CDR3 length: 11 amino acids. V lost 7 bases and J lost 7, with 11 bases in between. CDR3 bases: TGTGCCAGCATCGAAAAGGGGGAGCAGTACTTC. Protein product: CASIEKGEQYF.

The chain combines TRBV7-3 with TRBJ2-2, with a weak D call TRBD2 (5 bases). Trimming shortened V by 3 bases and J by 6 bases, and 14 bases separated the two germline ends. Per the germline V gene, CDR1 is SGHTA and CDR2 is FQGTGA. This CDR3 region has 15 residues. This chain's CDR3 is CASSFGLAEAGELFF. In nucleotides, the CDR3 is TGTGCCAGCAGCTTTGGGCTAGCTGAAGCCGGGGAGCTGTTTTTT.

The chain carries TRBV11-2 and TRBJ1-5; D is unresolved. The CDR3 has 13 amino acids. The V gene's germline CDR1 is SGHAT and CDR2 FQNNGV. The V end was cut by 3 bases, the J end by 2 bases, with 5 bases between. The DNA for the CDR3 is TGTGCCAGCAGCTTCACAGGCAATCAGCCCCAGCATTTT. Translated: CASSFTGNQPQHF.

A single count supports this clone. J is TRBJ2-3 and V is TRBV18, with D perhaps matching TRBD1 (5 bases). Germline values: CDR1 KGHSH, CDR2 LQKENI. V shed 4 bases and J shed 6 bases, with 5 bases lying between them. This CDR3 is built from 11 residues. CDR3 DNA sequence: TGTGCCAGCTCACAGGGGGATACGCAGTATTTT. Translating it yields CASSQGDTQYF.

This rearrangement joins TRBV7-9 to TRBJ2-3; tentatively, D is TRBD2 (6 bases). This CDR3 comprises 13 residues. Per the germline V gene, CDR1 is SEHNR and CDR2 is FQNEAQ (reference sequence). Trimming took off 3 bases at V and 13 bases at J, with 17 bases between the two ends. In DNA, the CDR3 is TGTGCCAGCAGCTTTAGGGCGGTTGGGGAGGAGTATTTT. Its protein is CASSFRAVGEEYF.

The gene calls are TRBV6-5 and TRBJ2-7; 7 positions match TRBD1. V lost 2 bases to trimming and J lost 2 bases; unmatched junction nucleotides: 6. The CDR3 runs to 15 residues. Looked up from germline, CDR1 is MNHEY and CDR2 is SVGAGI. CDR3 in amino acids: CASSYKTGRAYEQYF. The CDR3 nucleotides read TGTGCCAGCAGTTACAAGACAGGGCGCGCCTACGAGCAGTACTTC.

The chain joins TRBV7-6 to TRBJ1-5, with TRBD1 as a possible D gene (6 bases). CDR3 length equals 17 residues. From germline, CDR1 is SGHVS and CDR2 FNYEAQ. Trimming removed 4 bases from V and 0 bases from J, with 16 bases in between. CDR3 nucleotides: TGTGCCAGCAGCTCCCTAGGGGGGGGGATTAGCAATCAGCCCCAGCATTTT. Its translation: CASSSLGGGISNQPQHF.

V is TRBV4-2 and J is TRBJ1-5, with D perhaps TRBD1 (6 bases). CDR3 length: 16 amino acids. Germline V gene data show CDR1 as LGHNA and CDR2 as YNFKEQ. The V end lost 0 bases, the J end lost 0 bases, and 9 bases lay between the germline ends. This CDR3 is CASSQEGAYSNQPQHF. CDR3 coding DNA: TGTGCCAGCAGCCAAGAGGGGGCTTATAGCAATCAGCCCCAGCATTTT.

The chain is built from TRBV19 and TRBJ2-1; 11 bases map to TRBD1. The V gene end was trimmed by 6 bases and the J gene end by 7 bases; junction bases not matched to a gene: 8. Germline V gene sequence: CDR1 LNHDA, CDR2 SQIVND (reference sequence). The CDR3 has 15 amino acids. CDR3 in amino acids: CASRPMGQGVNEQFF. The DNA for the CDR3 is TGTGCCAGTAGGCCTATGGGACAGGGGGTTAATGAGCAGTTCTTC.

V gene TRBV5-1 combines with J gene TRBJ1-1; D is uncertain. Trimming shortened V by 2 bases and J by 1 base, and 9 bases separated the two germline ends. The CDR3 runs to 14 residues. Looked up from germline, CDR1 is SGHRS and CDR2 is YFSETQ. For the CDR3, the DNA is TGCGCCAGCAGCTTAGTCGCAGGGAACACTGAAGCTTTCTTT. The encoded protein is CASSLVAGNTEAFF.

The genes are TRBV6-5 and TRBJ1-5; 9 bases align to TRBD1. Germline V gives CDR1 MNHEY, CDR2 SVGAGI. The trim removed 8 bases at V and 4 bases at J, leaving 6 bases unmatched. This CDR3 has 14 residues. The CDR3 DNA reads TGTGCCAGCGGAAGACAGGGGGGAAATCAGCCCCAGCATTTT. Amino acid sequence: CASGRQGGNQPQHF.

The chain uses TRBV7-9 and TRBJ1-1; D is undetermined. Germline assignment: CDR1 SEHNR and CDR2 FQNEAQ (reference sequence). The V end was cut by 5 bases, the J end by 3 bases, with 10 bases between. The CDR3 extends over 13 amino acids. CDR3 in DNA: TGTGCCAGCAGCGTCCAACCGGACACTGAAGCTTTCTTT. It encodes CASSVQPDTEAFF. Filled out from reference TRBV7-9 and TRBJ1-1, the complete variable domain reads DTGVSQNPRHKITKRGQNVTFRCDPISEHNRLYWYRQTLGQGPEFLTYFQNEAQLEKSRLLSDRFSAERPKGSFSTLEIQRTEQGDSAMYLCASSVQPDTEAFFGQGTRLTVV.

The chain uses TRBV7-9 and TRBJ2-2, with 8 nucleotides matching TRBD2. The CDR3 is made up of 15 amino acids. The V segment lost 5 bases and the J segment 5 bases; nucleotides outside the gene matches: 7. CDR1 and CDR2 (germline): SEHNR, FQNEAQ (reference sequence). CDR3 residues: CASSPSGGGTGELFF. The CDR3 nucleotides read TGTGCCAGCAGCCCGAGCGGGGGAGGAACCGGGGAGCTGTTTTTT.

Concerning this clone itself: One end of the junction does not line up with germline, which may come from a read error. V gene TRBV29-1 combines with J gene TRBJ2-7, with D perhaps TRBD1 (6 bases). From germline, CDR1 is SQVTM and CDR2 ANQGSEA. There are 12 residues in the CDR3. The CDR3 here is CAGTSINYEQYF. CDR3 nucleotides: TGTGCCGGGACATCTATCAACTACGAGCAGTACTTC.

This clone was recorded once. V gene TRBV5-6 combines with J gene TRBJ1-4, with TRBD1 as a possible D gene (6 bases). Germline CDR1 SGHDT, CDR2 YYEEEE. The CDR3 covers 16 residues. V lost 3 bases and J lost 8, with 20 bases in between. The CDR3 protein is CASSWGGSGVEEKLFF. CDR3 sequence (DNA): TGTGCCAGCAGCTGGGGGGGGTCAGGGGTCGAGGAAAAACTGTTTTTT.

CDR3 DNA sequence: TGTGCCAGTAGTATTTTCCTTTCGACGGGGGAAAAACTGTTTTTT. Its protein is CASSIFLSTGEKLFF. The rearrangement links TRBV19 to TRBJ1-4; the D is unclear. CDR1 and CDR2 (germline): LNHDA, SQIVND (reference sequence). The CDR3 runs 15 residues. The V end lost 3 bases, the J end lost 8 bases, and 16 bases lay between the germline ends.

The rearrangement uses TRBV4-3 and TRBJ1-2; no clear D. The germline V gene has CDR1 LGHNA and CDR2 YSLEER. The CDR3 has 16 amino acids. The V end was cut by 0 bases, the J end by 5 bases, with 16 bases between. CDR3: CASSQEHDPEGYGYTF. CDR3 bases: TGCGCCAGCAGCCAAGAGCACGACCCGGAGGGTTATGGCTACACCTTC.

In DNA form, the CDR3 reads TGTGCCAGCAGCTTGCGGGAGGGCACAGATACGCAGTATTTT. Translating it yields CASSLREGTDTQYF. The rearrangement uses TRBV5-6 and TRBJ2-3; 7 bases are shared with TRBD2. Germline V lookup: CDR1 SGHDT, CDR2 YYEEEE. Trimming at V came to 1 base and at J to 1 base, leaving 0 bases not matched to a gene. The CDR3 extends over 14 amino acids.

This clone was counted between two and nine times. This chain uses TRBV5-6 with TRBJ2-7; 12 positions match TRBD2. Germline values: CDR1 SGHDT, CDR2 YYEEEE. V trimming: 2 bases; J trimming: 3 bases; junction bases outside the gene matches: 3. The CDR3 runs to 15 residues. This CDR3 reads CASSFLAGGIYEQYF. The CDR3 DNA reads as TGTGCCAGCAGCTTCCTAGCGGGGGGGATCTACGAGCAGTACTTC.

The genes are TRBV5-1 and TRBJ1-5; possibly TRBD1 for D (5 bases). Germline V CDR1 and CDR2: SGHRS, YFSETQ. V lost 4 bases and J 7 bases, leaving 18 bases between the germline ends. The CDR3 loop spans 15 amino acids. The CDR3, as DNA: TGCGCCAGCAGCCCGGGACTCCTCTTTGAACAGCCCCAGCATTTT. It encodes CASSPGLLFEQPQHF.

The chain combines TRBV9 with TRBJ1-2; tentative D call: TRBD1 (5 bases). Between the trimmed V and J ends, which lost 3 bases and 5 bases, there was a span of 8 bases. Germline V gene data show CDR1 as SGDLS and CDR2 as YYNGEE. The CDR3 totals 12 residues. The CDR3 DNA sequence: TGTGCCAGCAGCGGGGGCCATTATGGCTACACCTTC. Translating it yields CASSGGHYGYTF.

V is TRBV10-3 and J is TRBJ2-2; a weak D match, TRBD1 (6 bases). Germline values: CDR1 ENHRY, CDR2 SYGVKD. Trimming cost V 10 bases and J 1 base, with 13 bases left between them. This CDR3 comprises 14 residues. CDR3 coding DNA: TGTGCCACCAAGGGACAAGGGAACACCGGGGAGCTGTTTTTT. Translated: CATKGQGNTGELFF.

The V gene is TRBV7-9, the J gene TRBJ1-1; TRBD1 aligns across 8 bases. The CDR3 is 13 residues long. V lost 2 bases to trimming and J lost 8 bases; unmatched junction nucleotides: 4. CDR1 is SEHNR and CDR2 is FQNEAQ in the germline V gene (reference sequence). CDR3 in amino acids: CASSLQGASEAFF. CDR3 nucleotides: TGTGCCAGCAGCTTACAGGGGGCTTCCGAAGCTTTCTTT.

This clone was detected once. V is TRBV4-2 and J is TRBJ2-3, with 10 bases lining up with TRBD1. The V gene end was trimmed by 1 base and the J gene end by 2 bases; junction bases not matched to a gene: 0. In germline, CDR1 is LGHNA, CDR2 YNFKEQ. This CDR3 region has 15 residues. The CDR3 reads CASSQGQGATDTQYF. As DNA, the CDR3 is TGTGCCAGCAGCCAAGGACAGGGGGCCACAGATACGCAGTATTTT.

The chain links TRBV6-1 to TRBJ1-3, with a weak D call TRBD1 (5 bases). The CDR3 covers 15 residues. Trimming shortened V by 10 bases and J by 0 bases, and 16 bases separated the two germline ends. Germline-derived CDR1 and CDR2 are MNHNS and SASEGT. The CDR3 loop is CATRRDSLSGNTIYF. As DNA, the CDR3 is TGTGCCACCAGGCGGGACTCCCTCTCTGGAAACACCATATATTTT.